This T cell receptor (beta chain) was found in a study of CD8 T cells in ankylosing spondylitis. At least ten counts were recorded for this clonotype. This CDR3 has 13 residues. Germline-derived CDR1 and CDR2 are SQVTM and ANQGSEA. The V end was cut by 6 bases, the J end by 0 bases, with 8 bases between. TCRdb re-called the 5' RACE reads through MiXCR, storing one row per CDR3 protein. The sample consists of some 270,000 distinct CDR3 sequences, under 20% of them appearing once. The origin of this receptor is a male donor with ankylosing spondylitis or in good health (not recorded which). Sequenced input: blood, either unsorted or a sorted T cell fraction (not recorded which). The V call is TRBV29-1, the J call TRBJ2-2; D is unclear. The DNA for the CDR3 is TGCAGCGTACCCCAGGCGAACACCGGGGAGCTGTTTTTT. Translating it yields CSVPQANTGELFF.